A selection of T cell receptor beta chains follows, all from one sample in a study of blood T cells in healthy people across ages. TCRdb ran MiXCR on the 5' RACE reads and lists one entry per CDR3 protein. The repertoire includes approximately 400,000 distinct CDR3 sequences, approximately 52% of them detected once, and 50% to 65% sits in the top ten. Sequencing used blood. Receptor source: a man aged 60-69 years in good health. The CDR3 runs from the conserved cysteine through the conserved F or W. Each record gives: clone size, J gene, D gene, V gene, CDR3 DNA, CDR3 protein. D genes are given only for firm matches. Expanded clones get a size class; other rows say once, few or many, or leave the size out.

few TRBJ2-7 TRBD1 TRBV7-6 TGTGCCAGCAGCAGATCCGGGACAGGGGCCTACGAGCAGTACTTC CASSRSGTGAYEQYF
few TRBJ2-1 TRBD2 TRBV9 TGTGCCAGCAGCGCCCGAGGGGTGGGAGCGGGATCCAATGAGCAGTTCTTC CASSARGVGAGSNEQFF
few TRBJ2-5 NA TRBV27 TGTGCCAGCAGTATAGGCCACAATGGAGAGACCCAGTACTTC CASSIGHNGETQYF
NA TRBJ2-7 TRBD1 TRBV28 TGTGCCAGCAGTTTCGGGAACAGGGGCACCGATGAGCAGTACTTC CASSFGNRGTDEQYF
NA TRBJ2-5 TRBD2 TRBV4-3 TGCGCCAGCAGCCAAGACTGGCGGGAGGGCCGAGAGACCCAGTACTTC CASSQDWREGRETQYF
NA TRBJ2-1 NA TRBV15 TGTGCCACCAGCGTCCGGATCAATGAGCAGTTCTTC CATSVRINEQFF
few TRBJ2-7 TRBD1 TRBV20-1 TGCAGTGCTAGAGATGGGACAGCCTACGAGCAGTACTTC CSARDGTAYEQYF
few TRBJ2-5 NA TRBV6-5 TGTGCCAGCAGTTACTCCCGGAACTTGGGGGAGACCCAGTACTTC CASSYSRNLGETQYF
many TRBJ2-4 TRBD2 TRBV7-2 TGTGCCAGCAGCCCCCGGACTAGCGGGGGGCCTGGAAACATTCAGTACTTC CASSPRTSGGPGNIQYF
NA TRBJ2-1 TRBD2 TRBV7-2 TGTGCCAGCAGACCTGAGATACTAGCGGGATTAGGCAATGAGCAGTTCTTC CASRPEILAGLGNEQFF
few TRBJ2-3 NA TRBV7-2 TGTGCCAGCAGCCAACGGCCGACTAGTAACACAGATACGCAGTATTTT CASSQRPTSNTDTQYF
few TRBJ2-7 NA TRBV7-9 TGTGCCAGCAGCTTAGGGGGAGAGGGCAACTACGAGCAGTACTTC CASSLGGEGNYEQYF
few TRBJ2-1 NA TRBV4-3 TGCGCCAGCAGCCAAGAATTAGCTCGAGCCCGGAATGAGCAGTTCTTC CASSQELARARNEQFF
many TRBJ1-2 TRBD1 TRBV27 TGTGCCAGCGCTTCCGGGACAGGGGGGGCCGTGCGCTATGGCTACACCTTC CASASGTGGAVRYGYTF
NA TRBJ2-7 NA TRBV5-4 TGTGCCAGCAGCGACAGTTATTCCTACGAGCAGTACTTC CASSDSYSYEQYF
NA TRBJ2-1 NA TRBV14 TGTGCCAGCAGCCAAGGCACAGTTAGACGGCAGTTCTTC CASSQGTVRRQFF
few TRBJ2-1 TRBD1 TRBV7-2 TGTGCCAGCAGCTTTGGGACAGGGGCCTACAATGAGCAGTTCTTC CASSFGTGAYNEQFF
many TRBJ2-7 TRBD2 TRBV5-6 TGTGCCAGCAGCTTGCTCGAAAGCGGGGGCTCCTACGAGCAGTACTTC CASSLLESGGSYEQYF
NA TRBJ1-1 NA TRBV11-2 TGTGCCAGCAGCTTCCTGAGTCAAGCTTTCTTT CASSFLSQAFF
few TRBJ2-1 TRBD1 TRBV28 TGTGCCAGCAGTCAAAACAGGGGATACAATGAGCAGTTCTTC CASSQNRGYNEQFF
NA TRBJ1-5 TRBD1 TRBV3-1 TGTGCCAGCAGCCTCGCTGACAGGGGCAATCAGCCCCAGCATTTT CASSLADRGNQPQHF
few TRBJ2-5 NA TRBV10-3 TGTGCCATCAGTGAGTCGGGCAGGGGTACACGCGAGACCCAGTACTTC CAISESGRGTRETQYF
NA TRBJ2-1 NA TRBV29-1 TGCAGCGTTGTGGGTGGAGGGGAGGACAATGAGCAGTTCTTC CSVVGGGEDNEQFF
NA TRBJ2-7 NA TRBV5-1 TGCGCCAGCAGCTACAGAGAAGCCTACGAGCAGTACTTC CASSYREAYEQYF
NA TRBJ2-7 NA TRBV5-1 TGCGCCAGCAGCACCCGGACAGCTGGCTACGAGCAGTACTTC CASSTRTAGYEQYF
once TRBJ2-1 TRBD1 TRBV6-6 TGTGCCAGCAGGAACAGACAGGGGTCCTACAATGAGCAGTTCTTC CASRNRQGSYNEQFF
NA TRBJ2-3 TRBD2 TRBV29-1 TGCAGCGTTGAAGGAGCGGGAGGGGTGCGAGATACGCAGTATTTT CSVEGAGGVRDTQYF
few TRBJ1-1 NA TRBV29-1 TGCAGCGTGCCTAAGGAGGGCATGAACACTGAAGCTTTCTTT CSVPKEGMNTEAFF
NA TRBJ2-1 TRBD2 TRBV5-1 TGCGCCAGCAGCATCAGGACTAGCGGGGGCAGGGAGCAGTTCTTC CASSIRTSGGREQFF
NA TRBJ1-2 NA TRBV29-1 TGCAGCGTTGACGGACAGAATTATGGCTACACCTTC CSVDGQNYGYTF
NA TRBJ2-7 NA TRBV12-3/TRBV12-4 TGTGCCAGCAGACGTACCGGGACAAACACCTACGAGCAGTACTTC CASRRTGTNTYEQYF
many TRBJ2-7 NA TRBV12-3/TRBV12-4 TGTGCCAGCAGTTGGGGGACCACCGCGATCGAGCAGTACTTC CASSWGTTAIEQYF
few TRBJ2-7 TRBD2 TRBV10-3 TGTGCCATCAGTCGAGGACTAGCGGGCTCCTACGAGCAGTACTTC CAISRGLAGSYEQYF
NA TRBJ1-2 NA TRBV7-9 TGTGCCAGCAGCCTGCAGAAGATCTATGGCTACACCTTC CASSLQKIYGYTF
NA TRBJ1-5 TRBD1 TRBV12-3/TRBV12-4 TGTGCCAGCAGTCGACAGGGGCGGGATCAGCCCCAGCATTTT CASSRQGRDQPQHF
NA TRBJ2-7 TRBD2 TRBV20-1 TGCAGTGCTAGATCGCGGGGGGGGTCCTACGAGCAGTACTTC CSARSRGGSYEQYF
once TRBJ2-1 NA TRBV28 TGTGCCAGCAGGGCCCCTCTTGGCGGGCAGTTCTTC CASRAPLGGQFF
NA TRBJ2-3 NA TRBV12-3/TRBV12-4 TGTGCCAGCGGGGCGGGTGGAACACTAGATACGCAGTATTTT CASGAGGTLDTQYF
NA TRBJ2-5 TRBD1 TRBV20-1 TGCAGTGCCATTCCGGGACAGACCCATCAAGAGACCCAGTACTTC CSAIPGQTHQETQYF
NA TRBJ2-5 NA TRBV12-3/TRBV12-4 TGTGCCAGCAGCCCAGGGTCCTCGGAGACCCAGTACTTC CASSPGSSETQYF
few TRBJ2-3 NA TRBV11-2 TGTGCCAGCAGCTTAGAGCTGCTAGCCGCAGATACGCAGTATTTT CASSLELLAADTQYF
NA TRBJ1-2 NA TRBV28 TGTGCCAGCAGTCGCCAAGGGTCACAGGGCTATGGCTACACCTTC CASSRQGSQGYGYTF
NA TRBJ2-3 TRBD2 TRBV28 TGTGCCAGCAGTTTTCTCGCGGGAGGGGGCACAGATACGCAGTATTTT CASSFLAGGGTDTQYF
NA TRBJ2-4 TRBD2 TRBV6-6 TGTGCCAGCAGAACAAGCGGGGGAGGAGACATTCAGTACTTC CASRTSGGGDIQYF
NA TRBJ2-2 NA TRBV14 TGTGCCAGCAGCCAAGAAAGGGATTATATAACAGCGATGAACACCGGGGAGCTGTTTTTT CASSQERDYITAMNTGELFF
NA TRBJ2-7 TRBD1 TRBV6-5 TGTGCCAGCAGTTACTCAGGGACAGGGGCCCACGAGCAGTACTTC CASSYSGTGAHEQYF
NA TRBJ2-5 TRBD1 TRBV7-9 TGTGCCAGCAGTTCCCAACAGGGGGCGGGAGAGACCCAGTACTTC CASSSQQGAGETQYF
NA TRBJ1-6 NA TRBV18 TGTGCCAGCTCACCGGGTAGGGGTAATTCACCCCTCCACTTT CASSPGRGNSPLHF
many TRBJ2-1 TRBD2 TRBV5-1 TGCGCCAGCAGCACCGGGACTACCAGATACAATGAGCAGTTCTTC CASSTGTTRYNEQFF
NA TRBJ2-1 TRBD2 TRBV7-3 TGTGCCAGCAGCTTGCTTGCGGTTAGGGAGGGCAATGAGCAGTTCTTC CASSLLAVREGNEQFF
NA TRBJ1-2 NA TRBV2 TGTGCCAGCAGTGTCGGCGCTGGACTTAGCTATGGCTACACCTTC CASSVGAGLSYGYTF